These T cell receptor beta chains were read from a single sample in a study of monozygotic twins with inflammatory bowel disease. TCRdb re-called the 5' RACE reads; one entry per CDR3 protein, DNA not given. The sample table sets out approximately 160,000 distinct CDR3 sequences. Sequenced: blood. The receptors derive from a human donor with ulcerative colitis or Crohn's disease, or a healthy co-twin of an affected twin (not recorded which). CDR3s include the opening cysteine and the closing phenylalanine or tryptophan. The order of the fields is J gene, V gene, CDR3 protein.

J gene: TRBJ2-5; V gene: TRBV5-4; CDR3 protein: CASSDGGAGGPKETQYF
J gene: TRBJ2-7; V gene: TRBV20-1; CDR3 protein: CSARQTRTYEQYF
J gene: TRBJ2-7; V gene: TRBV7-2; CDR3 protein: CASSARRGGYEQYF
J gene: TRBJ1-5; V gene: TRBV7-2; CDR3 protein: CASSLDPGGENQPQHF
J gene: TRBJ2-7; V gene: TRBV29-1; CDR3 protein: CSVEGQGAGEQYF
J gene: TRBJ2-2; V gene: TRBV27; CDR3 protein: CASNRQRNTGELFF
J gene: TRBJ2-7; V gene: TRBV6-5; CDR3 protein: CASSYKEGTPYEQYF
J gene: TRBJ2-7; V gene: TRBV6-5; CDR3 protein: CASSYKAGTSGRPREQYF
J gene: TRBJ2-2; V gene: TRBV3-1; CDR3 protein: CASSQGGVPGELFF
J gene: TRBJ2-1; V gene: TRBV12-5; CDR3 protein: CASGRSSYNEQFF
J gene: TRBJ2-2; V gene: TRBV7-9; CDR3 protein: CASSLIRAAGETGELFF
J gene: TRBJ2-7; V gene: TRBV5-6; CDR3 protein: CASTIAHSYEQYF
J gene: TRBJ2-5; V gene: TRBV5-1; CDR3 protein: CASSQGQGRQTQYF
J gene: TRBJ2-5; V gene: TRBV24-1; CDR3 protein: CATSDPGQGRETQYF
J gene: TRBJ2-2; V gene: TRBV5-5; CDR3 protein: CASNLIPGTGRGTGELFF
J gene: TRBJ2-4; V gene: TRBV4-1; CDR3 protein: CASSQDRRAENVQYF
J gene: TRBJ2-1; V gene: TRBV20-1; CDR3 protein: CSARDPGRLAESSYNEQFF
J gene: TRBJ2-7; V gene: TRBV5-1; CDR3 protein: CASSPTGPRTYEQYF
J gene: TRBJ1-6; V gene: TRBV20-1; CDR3 protein: CSARGQVNYNSPLHF
J gene: TRBJ2-7; V gene: TRBV20-1; CDR3 protein: CSARDPREVYEQYF
J gene: TRBJ1-2; V gene: TRBV20-1; CDR3 protein: CSARDPSTGITGYTF
J gene: TRBJ2-7; V gene: TRBV7-9; CDR3 protein: CASSSLSTYEQYF
J gene: TRBJ2-1; V gene: TRBV12-3/TRBV12-4; CDR3 protein: CASSFGSEQFF
J gene: TRBJ1-5; V gene: TRBV6-1; CDR3 protein: CASGDRGNQPQHF
J gene: TRBJ1-5; V gene: TRBV19; CDR3 protein: CASSNSLFNQPQHF
J gene: TRBJ2-2; V gene: TRBV19; CDR3 protein: CASSALLDRVSGELFF